This TCR beta chain was recovered during a study of OX40 agonist ivuxolimab in advanced cancers. As for the study in general: People in dose escalation had one of these cancers: hepatocellular carcinoma, melanoma, renal cell or head and neck cancer.

Whole-study results and caveats: In the expanded peripheral T cells, antigen specificity was never determined.

Comment on this clone: What it binds is not known.

Sequencing used immunoSEQ multiplex PCR; TCRdb keeps in-frame clones, though not all of them. The top ten hold 0.6% to 0.85% of the sample, which has approximately 88,000 clones, around nine tenths seen once. The TCR was taken from an adult with an advanced solid tumor such as melanoma, head and neck, liver or kidney cancer. The material sequenced was CD4+ or CD8+ T cells sorted from blood, taken in a trial of the OX40 agonist ivuxolimab.

CDR3 protein: CASSTPQGSRTYEQYF. DNA for the CDR3: TGTGCCAGTAGTACCCCCCAGGGTAGCCGAACCTACGAGCAGTACTTC. This chain joins TRBV19 and TRBJ2-7; the D gene is possibly TRBD1 (5 bases). The length of the CDR3 is 16 residues. V was shortened by 4 bases and J by 2 bases, with 18 bases between the two germline ends. CDR1 is LNHDA and CDR2 is SQIVND in the germline V gene (reference sequence).